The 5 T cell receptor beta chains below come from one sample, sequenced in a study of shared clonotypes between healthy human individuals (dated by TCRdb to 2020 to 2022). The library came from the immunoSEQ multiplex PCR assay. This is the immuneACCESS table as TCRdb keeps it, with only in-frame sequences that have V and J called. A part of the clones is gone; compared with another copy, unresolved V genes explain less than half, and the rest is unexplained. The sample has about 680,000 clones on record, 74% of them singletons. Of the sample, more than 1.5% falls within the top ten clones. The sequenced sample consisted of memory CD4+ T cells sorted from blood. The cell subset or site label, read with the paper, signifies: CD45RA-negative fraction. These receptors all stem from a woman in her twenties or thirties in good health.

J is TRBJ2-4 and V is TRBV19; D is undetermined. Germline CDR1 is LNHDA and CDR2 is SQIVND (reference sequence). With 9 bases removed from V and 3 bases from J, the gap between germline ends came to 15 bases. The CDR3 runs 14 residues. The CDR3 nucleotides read TGTGCCAGCCAATTTCAACACAACAAAAACATTCAGTACTTC. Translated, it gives CASQFQHNKNIQYF.

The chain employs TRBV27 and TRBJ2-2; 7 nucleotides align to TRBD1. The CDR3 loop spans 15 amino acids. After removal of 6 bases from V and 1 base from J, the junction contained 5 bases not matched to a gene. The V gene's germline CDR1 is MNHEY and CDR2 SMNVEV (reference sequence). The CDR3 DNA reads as TGTGCCAGCAGGGACAGGCAGAAGAACACCGGGGAGCTGTTTTTT. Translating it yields CASRDRQKNTGELFF.

The CDR3 spells CASSGARAIHSTDTQYF. The CDR3 nucleotides are TGTGCCAGCAGTGGGGCCAGGGCCATTCATAGCACAGATACGCAGTATTTT. The chain uses TRBV27 and TRBJ2-3; maybe TRBD1 (5 bases). In germline, CDR1 is MNHEY, CDR2 SMNVEV (reference sequence). CDR3 length: 17 amino acids. Trimming took off 5 bases at V and 0 bases at J, with 18 bases between the two ends.

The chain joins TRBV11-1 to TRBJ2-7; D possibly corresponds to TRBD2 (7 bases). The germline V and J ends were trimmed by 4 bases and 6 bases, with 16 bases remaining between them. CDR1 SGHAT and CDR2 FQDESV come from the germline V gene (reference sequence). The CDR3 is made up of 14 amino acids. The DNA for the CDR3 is TGTGCCAGCAGCTCAACAGGGACTACCGCCGAGCAGTACTTC. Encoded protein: CASSSTGTTAEQYF.

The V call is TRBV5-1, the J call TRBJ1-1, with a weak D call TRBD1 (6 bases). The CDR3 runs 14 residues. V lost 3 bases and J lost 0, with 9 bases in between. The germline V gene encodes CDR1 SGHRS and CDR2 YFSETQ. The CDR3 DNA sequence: TGCGCCAGCAGCTCGGACAGTATGAACACTGAAGCTTTCTTT. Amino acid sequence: CASSSDSMNTEAFF. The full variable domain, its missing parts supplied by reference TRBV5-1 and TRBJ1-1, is KAGVTQTPRYLIKTRGQQVTLSCSPISGHRSVSWYQQTPGQGLQFLFEYFSETQRNKGNFPGRFSGRQFSNSRSEMNVSTLELGDSALYLCASSSDSMNTEAFFGQGTRLTVV.